Listed here are 7 T cell receptor beta chains from one sample, sequenced in a study of T cell responses to AZD1222 COVID-19 vaccine. TCRdb keeps only in-frame clones here, not all; method: immunoSEQ multiplex PCR. The table shows around 120,000 clones, with 93% occurring only once. The sequences come from peripheral blood, collected 28 days after the second AZD1222 dose. The receptors here all came from an adult who received the AZD1222 COVID-19 vaccine.

The genes are TRBV7-9 and TRBJ2-7; 11 bases agree with TRBD2. The ends lost 4 bases at V and 2 bases at J; junction bases unmatched: 10. This CDR3 comprises 17 residues. The germline V gene has CDR1 SEHNR and CDR2 FQNEAQ (reference sequence). Written as DNA, the CDR3 is TGTGCCAGCAGCTCCACCTTCGGGACTAGCGGTGCCTACGAGCAGTACTTC. Translating it yields CASSSTFGTSGAYEQYF.

V and J are TRBV7-2 and TRBJ1-1, with 7 positions matching TRBD1. V lost 3 bases, J lost 6 bases, and 13 bases stayed unmatched. Per the germline V gene, CDR1 is SGHTA and CDR2 is FQGNSA. The CDR3 is 16 residues long. The CDR3 reads CASSFLRGRGQPEAFF. Written as DNA, the CDR3 is TGTGCCAGCAGCTTCTTGAGGGGGCGCGGTCAGCCTGAAGCTTTCTTT.

V usage is TRBV20-1 and J usage is TRBJ2-7, with 7 bases matching TRBD2. The ends lost 3 bases at V and 5 bases at J; junction bases unmatched: 13. This CDR3 comprises 15 residues. Germline CDR1 DFQATT, CDR2 SNEGSKA (reference sequence). As DNA, the CDR3 is TGCAGTGCTAGTGTGGGGGGGGTGGTTGAGAACGAGCAGTACTTC. Translated, it gives CSASVGGVVENEQYF.

The J gene is TRBJ2-7, the V gene TRBV5-5; TRBD1 matches at 9 bases. Per the germline V gene, CDR1 is SGHKS and CDR2 is YYEKEE (reference sequence). This CDR3 is 14 amino acids long. The V segment lost 3 bases and the J segment 4 bases; nucleotides outside the gene matches: 5. The CDR3 region has the DNA TGTGCCAGCAGCTCAACAGGGGGCTCATACGAGCAGTACTTC. The encoded protein is CASSSTGGSYEQYF. The full variable domain, its missing parts supplied by reference TRBV5-5 and TRBJ2-7, is DAGVTQSPTHLIKTRGQQVTLRCSPISGHKSVSWYQQVLGQGPQFIFQYYEKEERGRGNFPDRFSARQFPNYSSELNVNALLLGDSALYLCASSSTGGSYEQYFGPGTRLTVT.

The genes are TRBV5-1 and TRBJ2-5; D call uncertain. Germline V gene sequence: CDR1 SGHRS, CDR2 YFSETQ. V lost 0 bases and J 1 base, leaving 10 bases between the germline ends. This CDR3 has 15 amino acids. This chain's CDR3 is CASSLAGSFQETQYF. The CDR3 DNA is TGCGCCAGCAGCTTGGCCGGGTCGTTCCAAGAGACCCAGTACTTC.

This clone was observed once. This chain connects TRBV18 to TRBJ1-3; D may be TRBD1 (5 bases). Trimming cost V 3 bases and J 2 bases, with 17 bases left between them. Germline CDR1 is KGHSH and CDR2 is LQKENI. This CDR3 region has 17 residues. This CDR3 is CASSPLDVLGAGNTIYF. The CDR3 region has the DNA TGTGCCAGCTCACCGTTAGACGTCCTAGGGGCTGGAAACACCATATATTTT.

The V gene is TRBV7-9, the J gene TRBJ1-1; no definite D call. There are 14 residues in the CDR3. CDR1 SEHNR and CDR2 FQNEAQ come from the germline V gene (reference sequence). Trimming removed 1 base from V and 0 bases from J, with 6 bases in between. The CDR3 here is CASSLGTMNTEAFF. The CDR3 region has the DNA TGTGCCAGCAGCTTAGGTACGATGAACACTGAAGCTTTCTTT.